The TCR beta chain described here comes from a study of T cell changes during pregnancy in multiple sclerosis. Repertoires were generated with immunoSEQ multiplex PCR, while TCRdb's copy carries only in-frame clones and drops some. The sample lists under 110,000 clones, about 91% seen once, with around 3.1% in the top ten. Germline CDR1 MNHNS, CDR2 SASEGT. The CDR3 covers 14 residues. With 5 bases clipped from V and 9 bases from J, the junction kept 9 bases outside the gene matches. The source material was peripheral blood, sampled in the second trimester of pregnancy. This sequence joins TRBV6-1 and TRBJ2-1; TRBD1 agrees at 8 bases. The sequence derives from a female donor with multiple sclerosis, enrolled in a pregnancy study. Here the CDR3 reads CASSQTLDRGEQFF. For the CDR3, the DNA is TGTGCCAGCAGTCAAACCCTCGACAGGGGTGAGCAGTTCTTC.